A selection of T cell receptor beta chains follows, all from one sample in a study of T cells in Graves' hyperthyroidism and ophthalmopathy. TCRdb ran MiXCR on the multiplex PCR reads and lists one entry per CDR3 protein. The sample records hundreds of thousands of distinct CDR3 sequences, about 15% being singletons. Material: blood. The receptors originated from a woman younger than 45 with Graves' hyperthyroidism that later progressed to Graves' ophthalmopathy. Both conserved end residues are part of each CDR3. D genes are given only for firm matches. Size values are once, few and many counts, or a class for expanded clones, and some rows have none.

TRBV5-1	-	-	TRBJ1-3	CASSPEAASGNTIYF	TGCGCCAGCAGCCCGGAAGCAGCCTCTGGAAACACCATATATTTT
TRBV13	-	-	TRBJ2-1	CASSVTGGRNEQFF	TGTGCCAGCAGCGTGACCGGGGGGCGGAATGAGCAGTTCTTC
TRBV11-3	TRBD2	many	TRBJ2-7	CASSLKFTSGNHEQYF	TGTGCCAGCAGCTTAAAGTTCACTAGCGGGAACCACGAGCAGTACTTC
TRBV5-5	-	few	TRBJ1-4	CASSFTPNEGEKLFF	TGTGCCAGCAGCTTTACTCCTAATGAGGGGGAAAAACTGTTTTTT
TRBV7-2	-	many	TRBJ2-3	CASSRLTGASSTDTQYF	TGTGCCAGCAGCCGACTAACGGGAGCCTCTAGCACAGATACGCAGTATTTT
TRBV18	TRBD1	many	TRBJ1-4	CASSPTGAREKLFF	TGTGCCAGCTCACCCACAGGGGCCCGGGAAAAACTGTTTTTT
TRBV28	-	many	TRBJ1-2	CASSLLWGGSDYGYTF	TGTGCCAGCAGTTTATTATGGGGGGGCTCTGACTATGGCTACACCTTC
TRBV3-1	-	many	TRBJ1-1	CASSGDPTLAEAFF	TGTGCCAGCAGCGGGGACCCCACATTAGCTGAAGCTTTCTTT
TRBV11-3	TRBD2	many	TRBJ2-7	CASSSWDYQPDEQYF	TGTGCCAGCAGCTCGTGGGACTACCAGCCCGACGAGCAGTACTTC
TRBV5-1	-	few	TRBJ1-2	CASTGQGGMDGYTF	TGCGCCAGCACGGGGCAGGGAGGAATGGATGGCTACACCTTC
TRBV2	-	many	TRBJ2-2	CASSEFGTGELFF	TGTGCCAGCAGTGAATTCGGTACCGGGGAGCTGTTTTTT
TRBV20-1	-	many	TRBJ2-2	CSARLNFANTGELFF	TGCAGTGCTAGACTAAATTTCGCGAACACCGGGGAGCTGTTTTTT
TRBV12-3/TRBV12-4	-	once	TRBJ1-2	CASRALGNYGYTF	TGTGCCAGCCGGGCCCTGGGGAACTATGGCTACACCTTC
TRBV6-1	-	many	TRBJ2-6	CASSSQYSPGHPSGANVLTF	TGTGCCAGCAGTTCCCAGTATTCACCGGGACACCCCTCTGGGGCCAACGTCCTGACTTTC
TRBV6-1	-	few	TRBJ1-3	CAVQRNSGNTIYF	TGTGCCGTCCAGAGGAACTCTGGAAACACCATATATTTT
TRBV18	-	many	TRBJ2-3	CASSPTGPTTDTQYF	TGTGCCAGCTCACCTACGGGACCCACCACAGATACGCAGTATTTT
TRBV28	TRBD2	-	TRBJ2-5	CASSYGGGRARETQYF	TGTGCCAGCAGTTACGGGGGAGGGAGGGCTCGGGAGACCCAGTACTTC
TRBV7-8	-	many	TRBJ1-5	CASSSRWSNQPQHF	TGTGCCAGCAGCTCCCGGTGGAGCAATCAGCCCCAGCATTTT
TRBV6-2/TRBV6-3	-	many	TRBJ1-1	CASSSLGGPSTEAFF	TGTGCCAGCAGCTCATTGGGGGGACCGTCGACTGAAGCTTTCTTT
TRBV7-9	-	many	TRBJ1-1	CASSLDSGRRLNTEAFF	TGTGCCAGCAGCTTAGACTCGGGACGGCGACTGAACACTGAAGCTTTCTTT
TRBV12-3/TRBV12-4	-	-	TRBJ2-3	CASWGQGGTDTQYF	TGTGCCAGTTGGGGGCAGGGTGGTACAGATACGCAGTATTTT
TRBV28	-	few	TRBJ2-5	CASSLREAWGGTQYF	TGTGCCAGCAGTTTGAGGGAGGCCTGGGGTGGGACCCAGTACTTC
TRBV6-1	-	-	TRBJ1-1	CASSTGTPLSAFF	TGTGCCAGCAGCACCGGGACTCCCCTTTCGGCTTTCTTT
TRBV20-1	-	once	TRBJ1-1	CSARRPVGQLKNTEAFF	TGCAGTGCCAGGCGGCCTGTTGGACAGTTAAAGAACACTGAAGCTTTCTTT
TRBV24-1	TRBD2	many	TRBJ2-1	CATSAGSGGYNEQFF	TGTGCCACCAGCGCGGGCAGCGGGGGCTACAATGAGCAGTTCTTC
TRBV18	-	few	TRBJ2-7	CASSDFEGELYEQYF	TGTGCCAGCTCTGATTTCGAGGGGGAGTTATACGAGCAGTACTTC
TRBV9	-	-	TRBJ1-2	CASSVDPTRGSGYTF	TGTGCCAGCAGCGTAGATCCTACCCGTGGGTCTGGCTACACCTTC
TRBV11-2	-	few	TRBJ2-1	CASSSAGRPDNEQFF	TGTGCCAGCAGCTCGGCCGGGAGACCCGACAATGAGCAGTTCTTC
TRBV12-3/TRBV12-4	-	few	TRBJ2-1	CASSFLVGISVSYNEQFF	TGTGCCAGCAGTTTTTTAGTGGGGATTTCGGTCTCCTACAATGAGCAGTTCTTC
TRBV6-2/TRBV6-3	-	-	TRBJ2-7	CASSFLGGDEQYF	TGTGCCAGCAGCTTCCTCGGGGGAGACGAGCAGTACTTC
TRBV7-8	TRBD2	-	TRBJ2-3	CASSKGPGTSGQTDTQYF	TGTGCCAGCAGCAAAGGACCCGGGACTAGCGGGCAGACAGATACGCAGTATTTT
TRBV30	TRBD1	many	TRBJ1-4	CAWSYGQGREKLFF	TGTGCCTGGAGTTATGGACAGGGGAGGGAAAAACTGTTTTTT
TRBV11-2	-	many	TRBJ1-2	CASSLGSETNYGYTF	TGTGCCAGCAGCTTAGGCTCAGAAACTAACTATGGCTACACCTTC
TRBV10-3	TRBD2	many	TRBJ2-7	CAISEVPSGYEQYF	TGTGCCATCAGTGAGGTACCTAGCGGATACGAGCAGTACTTC
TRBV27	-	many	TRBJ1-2	CASSDGGINGYTF	TGTGCCAGCAGTGACGGGGGTATCAATGGCTACACCTTC
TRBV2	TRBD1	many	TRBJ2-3	CASRQPDRGTDTQYF	TGTGCCAGCAGACAACCGGACAGGGGGACAGATACGCAGTATTTT
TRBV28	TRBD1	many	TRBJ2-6	CASSTGQGGRSGANVLTF	TGTGCCAGCAGTACGGGACAGGGTGGGAGGTCTGGGGCCAACGTCCTGACTTTC
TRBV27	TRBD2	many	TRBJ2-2	CASSSLGGAGELFF	TGTGCCAGCAGTTCCCTTGGGGGGGCCGGGGAGCTGTTTTTT
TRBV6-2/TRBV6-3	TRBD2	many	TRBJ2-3	CASSYGPSGSRDTQYF	TGTGCCAGCAGTTACGGGCCTAGCGGGAGTCGGGATACGCAGTATTTT
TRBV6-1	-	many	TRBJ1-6	CASRGGGSYNSPLHF	TGTGCCAGCAGAGGAGGAGGGTCCTATAATTCACCCCTCCACTTT